Below, 5 T cell receptor beta chains from the same sample are listed, as sequenced in a study of T cell responses to AZD1222 COVID-19 vaccine. Here immunoSEQ multiplex PCR was the method, and the copy in TCRdb shows in-frame clones only, minus some. Among around 50,000 clones listed, under 90% were seen once. The starting material was peripheral blood, obtained on day 0 of AZD1222 vaccination. All receptors derive from an adult in good health.

The chain couples TRBV7-8 to TRBJ1-1; D is ambiguous. The germline gives CDR1 SGHVS, CDR2 FQNEAQ. Deletions cut 4 bases from V and 4 bases from J, with 10 bases between. The CDR3 is made up of 13 amino acids. The CDR3 protein is CASSWLIGTEAFF. CDR3 in DNA: TGTGCCAGCAGCTGGCTCATTGGCACTGAAGCTTTCTTT.

This clone came up a few times. The genes are TRBV6-5 and TRBJ1-1; D not resolved. Trimming shortened V by 4 bases and J by 1 base, and 13 bases separated the two germline ends. This CDR3 contains 15 residues. Germline V gene sequence: CDR1 MNHEY, CDR2 SVGAGI. This chain's CDR3 is CASSFGISGNTEAFF. CDR3 bases: TGTGCCAGCAGTTTCGGGATTTCAGGGAACACTGAAGCTTTCTTT.

The rearrangement uses TRBV5-1 and TRBJ2-1, with 7 bases aligning to TRBD2. The trim removed 4 bases at V and 5 bases at J, leaving 9 bases unmatched. Germline loops: CDR1 SGHRS, CDR2 YFSETQ. CDR3 length: 15 residues. This CDR3 reads CASSLTSPSDNEQFF. CDR3 nucleotides: TGCGCCAGCAGCCTGACTAGCCCATCCGACAATGAGCAGTTCTTC. The entire variable domain, with the rest obtained from reference TRBV5-1 and TRBJ2-1, is as follows: KAGVTQTPRYLIKTRGQQVTLSCSPISGHRSVSWYQQTPGQGLQFLFEYFSETQRNKGNFPGRFSGRQFSNSRSEMNVSTLELGDSALYLCASSLTSPSDNEQFFGPGTRLTVL.

The chain links TRBV5-6 to TRBJ1-4; D call uncertain. There are 15 residues in the CDR3. Germline CDR1 reads SGHDT; CDR2 reads YYEEEE. V dropped 2 bases and J dropped 0 bases, with 8 bases sitting between them. The CDR3 region is CASSFLGTTNEKLFF. In DNA form, the CDR3 reads TGTGCCAGCAGCTTTCTAGGGACAACTAATGAAAAACTGTTTTTT.

This clone was seen more than once but under ten times. The chain uses TRBV29-1 and TRBJ2-1; 9 bases match TRBD2. V shed 5 bases, J shed 0 bases, and the junction held 8 bases outside the gene matches. The CDR3 spans 16 residues. Germline V CDR1 and CDR2: SQVTM, ANQGSEA. The CDR3 DNA reads as TGCAGCGTTTTAGGTCTAGCGGGACCCTCCTACAATGAGCAGTTCTTC. This codes for CSVLGLAGPSYNEQFF.